This T cell receptor (beta chain) comes out of a study of blood T cell repertoires in COVID-19. The CDR3 totals 15 residues. V gave up 0 bases and J gave up 8 bases, with 16 bases separating them. Germline lookup yields CDR1 SGHDN and CDR2 FVKESK. The data were produced by immunoSEQ multiplex PCR, yet TCRdb's version contains in-frame clones alone and is incomplete. The data contain some 190,000 clones, 65% to 85% of them seen just once; the ten biggest clones take up more than 3%. The chain joins TRBV14 to TRBJ1-2; D is undetermined. This TCR was recovered from a woman aged 30 to 39 who had been exposed to COVID-19. Sequenced: PBMCs or T cells enriched from blood (not recorded which). The CDR3 coding sequence is TGTGCCAGCAGCCAAGATCGAGGGTGGGTACACGGCTACACCTTC. This gives the protein CASSQDRGWVHGYTF.